A single sample is the source of the 7 T cell receptor beta chains below, sequenced in a study of T cell repertoires in cytomegalovirus infection (dated by TCRdb to between 2018 and 2020). Sequenced using an Illumina HiSeq 1500. Clones were called with MiXCR by TCRdb after fastp trimmed the public reads at Q25, and only in-frame beta chains were retained. Identical CDR3 protein sequences are pooled into one entry, listed with their most common genes and DNA. This sample lists fewer than 300,000 distinct CDR3 sequences; more than 20% were detected once. Clones ranked in the top ten supply 11% to 15% of the sample. Sequenced input: PBMCs. The source is a human donor in good health (CMV status not recorded). Some clones in this sample may be carry-over from other donors' samples.

The chain has TRBV2 and TRBJ2-3, with TRBD2 identical over 11 bases. J lost 4 bases, V lost 8 bases, and 8 bases had no gene match. CDR3 length equals 15 residues. The V gene's germline CDR1 is SNHLY and CDR2 FYNNEI. The CDR3: CASLIGLAGPDTQYF. DNA for the CDR3: TGTGCCAGCCTGATAGGACTAGCGGGCCCAGATACGCAGTATTTT. The variable domain in full, completed from reference TRBV2 and TRBJ2-3, reads EPEVTQTPSHQVTQMGQEVILRCVPISNHLYFYWYRQILGQKVEFLVSFYNNEISEKSEIFDDQFSVERPDGSNFTLKIRSTKLEDSAMYFCASLIGLAGPDTQYFGPGTRLTVL.

This clonotype appeared a single time. A read error may be the cause here, since a much bigger clone is one base away. The V and J genes are TRBV7-2 and TRBJ2-4, with 8 positions matching TRBD1. This CDR3 contains 13 residues. Germline V lookup: CDR1 SGHTA, CDR2 FQGNSA. The CDR3 bases are TGTGCCAGCAGCGGACAGGGCAAAAACATTCGGTACTTC. Its protein product is CASSGQGKNIRYF. Full variable domain (rest looked up from reference TRBV7-2 and TRBJ2-4): GAGVSQSPSNKVTEKGKDVELRCDPISGHTALYWYRQSLGQGLEFLIYFQGNSAPDKSGLPSDRFSAERTGGSVSTLTIQRTQQEDSAVYLCASSGQGKNIRYFGAGTRLSVL.

Ten or more counts support this clonotype. This sequence joins TRBV12-3 or TRBV12-4 and TRBJ2-7; 9 positions match TRBD2. V trimming: 3 bases; J trimming: 4 bases; junction bases outside the gene matches: 4. This CDR3 region has 14 residues. CDR3 sequence (DNA): TGTGCCAGCAGTTTTAGACTAGCGGTTTACGAGCAGTACTTC. Residues: CASSFRLAVYEQYF.

The V gene is TRBV14, the J gene TRBJ1-5; D call uncertain. The V end was cut by 4 bases, the J end by 3 bases, with 7 bases between. Germline CDR1 and CDR2: SGHDN and FVKESK. The CDR3 runs 13 residues. CDR3 loop: CASSRRVNQPQHF. As DNA, the CDR3 is TGTGCCAGCAGCCGACGGGTCAATCAGCCCCAGCATTTT.

The sample holds a few counts of this clonotype. V is TRBV6-2 or TRBV6-3 and J is TRBJ2-3, with 8 bases identical to TRBD2. The CDR3 sequence is 17 residues long. Germline loops: CDR1 MNHEY, CDR2 SVGEGT. V lost 1 base to trimming and J lost 3 bases; unmatched junction nucleotides: 9. The DNA for the CDR3 is TGTGCCAGCAGTTACTGGGGCGGCGGGGGGCCTACAGATACGCAGTATTTT. Translation: CASSYWGGGGPTDTQYF.

J is TRBJ1-2 and V is TRBV28, with 9 bases identical to TRBD1. The germline CDR1 and CDR2 sequences are MDHEN and SYDVKM. Losses at the gene ends were 7 bases for V and 10 bases for J; bases not matched to a gene: 13. The length of the CDR3 is 14 residues. CDR3 loop: CASIRDRAVSAYTF. DNA of the CDR3: TGTGCCAGCATCAGGGACAGGGCGGTTAGTGCCTACACCTTC.

This clonotype was counted once. The CDR3 sequence: CASSGWGQGYEQYF. The DNA of the CDR3 is TGTGCCAGCAGTGGGTGGGGACAGGGCTACGAGCAGTACTTC. J is TRBJ2-7 and V is TRBV12-3 or TRBV12-4, with 9 nucleotides matching TRBD1. The CDR3 is 14 residues long. The junction had 5 bases not matched to a gene; V was cut back by 5 bases and J by 3 bases.